The clone carrying this T cell receptor beta chain was detected once. The record originates from a study of blood T cell repertoires in COVID-19. Original handling: It was from reference gene primer amplification that nucleated cell counts were estimated. TCRdb keeps only in-frame clones here, not all; method: immunoSEQ multiplex PCR. The V and J calls and clone size come from that table; D and trimming were worked out from the DNA. The sample lists 210,000 or so clones, about 88% occurring once. V was trimmed by 0 bases and J by 3 bases, leaving 15 bases between them. This CDR3 is built from 16 residues. The V gene's germline CDR1 is SGHRS and CDR2 YFSETQ.

The sequencing sample was made of peripheral blood. This receptor was taken from a woman aged 60-70 years with acute or convalescent COVID-19. The chain is built from TRBV5-1 and TRBJ1-1; D is uncertain. The CDR3 DNA reads as TGCGCCAGCAGCTTGGATGTTGGAGGAAGGTACACTGAAGCTTTCTTT. Encoded protein: CASSLDVGGRYTEAFF.